Only a few counts were recorded for the clone carrying this TCR beta chain. The antigen remains unidentified. The graft donor-derived T-allo10 cells reportedly recognize host alloantigens, are anergic, and suppress alloantigen-specifically. One entry per CDR3 protein results from TCRdb running MiXCR on the reads. Here the sample spans about 68,000 distinct CDR3 sequences, 50% to 70% being singletons. The CDR3 totals 13 residues. CDR1 SGHRS and CDR2 YFSETQ come from the germline V gene. Trimming took 4 bases from V and 4 from J, leaving 9 bases between them. This sample is part of a study of type 1 regulatory T cells. At the level of the study: This in vitro CD4 product, T-allo10, is enriched for Tr1 cells and alloantigen-specific.

V and J are TRBV5-1 and TRBJ1-5, with a possible D match to TRBD1 (6 bases). The specimen sequenced was cultured T cells, either the whole culture or a sorted T cell fraction (not recorded which). Subset noted: Tr1-enriched cell product generated in vitro against host alloantigens. This TCR came from a human donor in good health. CDR3 residues: CASSAGQNQPQHF. The CDR3 DNA reads as TGCGCCAGCAGCGCAGGACAGAATCAGCCCCAGCATTTT.